The 3 T cell receptor beta chains below were found in one sample sequenced in a study of T-cell memory formation after mild COVID-19. In TCRdb, the 5' RACE reads were re-called with MiXCR into one record per CDR3 protein. Here the sample spans 400,000 to 500,000 distinct CDR3 sequences, 15% to 25% being singletons. The sample comprised PBMCs or a T cell subset sorted from them (not recorded which). The receptors derive from an adult woman who had mild COVID-19 (a few samples of this study predate the infection). Cell type and time point are not known.

CDR3 sequence reads: CASSQVSSYNEQFF. The CDR3 DNA is TGTGCCAGCAGCCAGGTGAGCTCCTACAATGAGCAGTTCTTC. The chain links TRBV3-1 to TRBJ2-1; no reliable D call. V was shortened by 3 bases and J by 0 bases, with 6 bases between the two germline ends. The CDR3 is made up of 14 amino acids. CDR1 is LGHDT, CDR2 YNNKEL, per germline (reference sequence).

The chain combines TRBV12-3 or TRBV12-4 with TRBJ1-2, with D possibly matching TRBD1 (6 bases). V lost 7 bases to trimming and J lost 6 bases, with 15 bases between them. The CDR3 runs 13 residues. DNA of the CDR3: TGTGCCAGCATTGCCGGGACACAGGATGGCTACACCTTC. Its translation: CASIAGTQDGYTF.

V is TRBV7-2 and J is TRBJ2-3; 11 nucleotides agree with TRBD2. The junction had 3 bases not matched to a gene; V was cut back by 5 bases and J by 2 bases. Looked up from germline, CDR1 is SGHTA and CDR2 is FQGNSA. There are 15 residues in the CDR3. The DNA of the CDR3 is TGTGCCAGCAGCCCGGGACTAGCGGTCACAGATACGCAGTATTTT. Translation: CASSPGLAVTDTQYF.